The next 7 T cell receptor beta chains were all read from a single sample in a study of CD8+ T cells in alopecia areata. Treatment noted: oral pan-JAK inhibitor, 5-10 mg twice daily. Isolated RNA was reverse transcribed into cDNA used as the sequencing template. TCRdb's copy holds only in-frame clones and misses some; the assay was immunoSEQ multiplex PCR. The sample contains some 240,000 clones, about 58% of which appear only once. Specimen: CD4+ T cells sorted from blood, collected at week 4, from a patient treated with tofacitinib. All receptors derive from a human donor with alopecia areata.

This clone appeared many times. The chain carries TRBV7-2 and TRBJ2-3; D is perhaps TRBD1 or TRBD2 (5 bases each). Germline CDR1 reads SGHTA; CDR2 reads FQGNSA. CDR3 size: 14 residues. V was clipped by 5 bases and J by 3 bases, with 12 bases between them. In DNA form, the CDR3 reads TGTGCCAGCAGCCGGGACCCCCGTACAGATACGCAGTATTTT. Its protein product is CASSRDPRTDTQYF.

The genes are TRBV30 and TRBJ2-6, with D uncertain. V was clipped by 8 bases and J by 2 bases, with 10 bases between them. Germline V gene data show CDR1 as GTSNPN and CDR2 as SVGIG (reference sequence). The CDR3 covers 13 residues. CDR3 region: CARRTAGANVLTF. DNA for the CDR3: TGTGCCCGAAGGACGGCTGGGGCCAACGTCCTGACTTTC.

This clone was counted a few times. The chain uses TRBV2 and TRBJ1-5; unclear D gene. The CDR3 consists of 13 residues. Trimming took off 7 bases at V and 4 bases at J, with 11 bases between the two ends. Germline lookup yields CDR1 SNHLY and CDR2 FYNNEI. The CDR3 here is CASIAELNQPQHF. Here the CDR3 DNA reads TGTGCCAGCATAGCGGAGCTAAATCAGCCCCAGCATTTT.

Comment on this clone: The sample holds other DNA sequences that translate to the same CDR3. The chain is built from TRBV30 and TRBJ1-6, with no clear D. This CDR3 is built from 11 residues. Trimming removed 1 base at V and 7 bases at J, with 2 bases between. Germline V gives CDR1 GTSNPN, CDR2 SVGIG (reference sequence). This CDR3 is CAWSENSPLHF. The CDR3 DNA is TGTGCCTGGAGTGAGAATTCACCCCTCCACTTT.

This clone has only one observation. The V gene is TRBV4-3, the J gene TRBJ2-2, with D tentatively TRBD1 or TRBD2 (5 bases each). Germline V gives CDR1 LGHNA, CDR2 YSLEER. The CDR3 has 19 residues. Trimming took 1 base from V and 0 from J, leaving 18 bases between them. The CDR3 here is CASSQGALLGGANTGELFF. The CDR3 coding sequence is TGCGCCAGCAGCCAAGGGGCCCTCCTTGGGGGAGCGAACACCGGGGAGCTGTTTTTT.

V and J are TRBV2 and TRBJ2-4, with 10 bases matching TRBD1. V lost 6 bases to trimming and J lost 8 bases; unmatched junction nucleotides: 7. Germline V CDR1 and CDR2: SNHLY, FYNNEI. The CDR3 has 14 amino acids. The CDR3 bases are TGTGCCAGCAGGCCGGACAGGGGGTATGACATTCAGTACTTC. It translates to CASRPDRGYDIQYF.

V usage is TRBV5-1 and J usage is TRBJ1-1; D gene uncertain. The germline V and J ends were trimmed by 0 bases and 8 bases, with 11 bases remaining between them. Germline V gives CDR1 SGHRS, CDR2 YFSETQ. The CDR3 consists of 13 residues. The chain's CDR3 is CASSLGGGEEAFF. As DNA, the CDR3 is TGCGCCAGCAGCTTGGGTGGCGGAGAGGAAGCTTTCTTT.